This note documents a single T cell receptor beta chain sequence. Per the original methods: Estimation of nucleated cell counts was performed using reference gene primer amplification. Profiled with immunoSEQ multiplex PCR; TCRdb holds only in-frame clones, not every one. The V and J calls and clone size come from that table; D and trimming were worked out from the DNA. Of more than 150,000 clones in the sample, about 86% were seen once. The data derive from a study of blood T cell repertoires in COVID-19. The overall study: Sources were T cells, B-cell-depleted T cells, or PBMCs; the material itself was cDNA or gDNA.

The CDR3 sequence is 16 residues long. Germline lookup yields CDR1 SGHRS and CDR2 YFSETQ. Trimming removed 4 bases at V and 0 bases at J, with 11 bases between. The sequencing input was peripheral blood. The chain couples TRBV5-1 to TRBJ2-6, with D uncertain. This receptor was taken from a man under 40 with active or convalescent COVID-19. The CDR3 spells CASSISVTSGANVLTF. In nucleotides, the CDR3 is TGCGCCAGCAGCATATCAGTAACCTCTGGGGCCAACGTCCTGACTTTC.